Listed here are 12 T cell receptor beta chains from one sample, sequenced in a study of T-cell reconstitution after alpha-beta-depleted transplantation in children. Unique molecular identifiers were used to barcode this TCRbeta library. Each CDR3 protein is one row after TCRdb ran MiXCR on the PCR reads. The data contain about 500,000 distinct CDR3 sequences, 30% to 35% of them singletons. Material: PBMCs from the stem cell graft donor, obtained from the stem cell graft. Every receptor here comes from a human donor who donated a stem cell graft to a child with aplastic anemia.

This clonotype was recorded a few times. The rearrangement links TRBV29-1 to TRBJ2-7, with a weak D call TRBD1 (7 bases). Looked up from germline, CDR1 is SQVTM and CDR2 is ANQGSEA. V was clipped by 3 bases and J by 4 bases, with 13 bases between them. This CDR3 has 13 amino acids. The CDR3: CSVESGGGYEQYF. CDR3 DNA sequence: TGCAGCGTTGAGTCAGGGGGAGGATACGAGCAGTACTTC.

This CDR3 is CASSSPVRRSYNEQFF. As DNA, the CDR3 is TGTGCCAGCAGTTCCCCAGTACGAAGGTCCTACAATGAGCAGTTCTTC. The chain uses TRBV6-2 or TRBV6-3 and TRBJ2-1; D unresolved. CDR3 length equals 16 residues. Germline lookup yields CDR1 MNHEY and CDR2 SVGEGT. V was pared by 4 bases and J by 1 base, with 14 bases between.

This clonotype was detected only a few times. This chain connects TRBV6-1 to TRBJ1-2; D might be TRBD1 (5 bases). CDR1 and CDR2 from the germline V gene are MNHNS and SASEGT. The CDR3 runs 16 residues. V was pared by 7 bases and J by 4 bases, with 22 bases between. CDR3 DNA sequence: TGTGCCAGCACTCCCCCTCCTGGAGCGGGGGGCTATGGCTACACCTTC. Encoded protein: CASTPPPGAGGYGYTF.

CDR3 in DNA: TGTGCCAGCAGTTACCACGGACAGGGTAAGAATGAGCAGTTCTTC. This codes for CASSYHGQGKNEQFF. This chain joins TRBV6-5 and TRBJ2-1, with 8 nucleotides matching TRBD1. Germline V lookup: CDR1 MNHEY, CDR2 SVGAGI. The CDR3 contains 15 residues. Germline trimming cut 2 bases from V and 7 bases from J; bases unmatched to any gene: 7.

This clonotype was seen a few times. The V gene is TRBV20-1, the J gene TRBJ2-6, with no clear D. Trimming took off 1 base at V and 0 bases at J, with 7 bases between the two ends. CDR3 length: 15 amino acids. Germline loops: CDR1 DFQATT, CDR2 SNEGSKA (reference sequence). CDR3 sequence reads: CSARVMDSGANVLTF. CDR3 nucleotide sequence: TGCAGTGCTAGAGTGATGGACTCTGGGGCCAACGTCCTGACTTTC.

This clonotype was observed a few times. The rearrangement links TRBV29-1 to TRBJ1-2, with 7 bases matching TRBD1. Germline V gene sequence: CDR1 SQVTM, CDR2 ANQGSEA. The CDR3 is 15 amino acids. Unmatched junction bases numbered 11, after V lost 3 bases and J lost 4 bases. The CDR3 nucleotides are TGCAGCGTTGAGACGTCGGGACAGCCCTTCTATGGCTACACCTTC. This sequence encodes CSVETSGQPFYGYTF.

J is TRBJ1-2 and V is TRBV24-1, with 8 bases matching TRBD1. V trimming: 9 bases; J trimming: 6 bases; junction bases outside the gene matches: 8. The germline V gene encodes CDR1 KGHDR and CDR2 SFDVKD. This CDR3 spans 13 amino acids. CDR3 loop: CATLDREGDGYTF. As DNA, the CDR3 is TGTGCCACCCTGGACAGGGAGGGGGATGGCTACACCTTC.

The chain joins TRBV20-1 to TRBJ2-1, with TRBD2 identical over 8 bases. Trimming cost V 6 bases and J 0 bases; bases outside gene matches: 10. This CDR3 has 16 amino acids. CDR1 is DFQATT, CDR2 SNEGSKA, per germline (reference sequence). CDR3 residues: CSASIAGLSSYNEQFF. CDR3 in DNA: TGCAGTGCCTCAATAGCGGGACTCTCCTCCTACAATGAGCAGTTCTTC.

In this sample, this clonotype turned up a few times. The J gene is TRBJ2-1, the V gene TRBV7-9; D remains unclear. This CDR3 region has 15 residues. The V gene's germline CDR1 is SEHNR and CDR2 FQNEAQ (reference sequence). Trimming removed 0 bases at V and 9 bases at J, with 15 bases between. The CDR3 region has the DNA TGTGCCAGCAGCTTAGCGCTAGGCCAGCTAATTGAGCAGTTCTTC. Translation: CASSLALGQLIEQFF. Drawing the rest from reference TRBV7-9 and TRBJ2-1, the complete variable domain is DTGVSQNPRHKITKRGQNVTFRCDPISEHNRLYWYRQTLGQGPEFLTYFQNEAQLEKSRLLSDRFSAERPKGSFSTLEIQRTEQGDSAMYLCASSLALGQLIEQFFGPGTRLTVL.

The chain recombines TRBV5-1 with TRBJ2-5; perhaps TRBD2 as D (5 bases). V shed 4 bases and J shed 5 bases, with 18 bases lying between them. CDR3 length: 15 amino acids. Germline-derived CDR1 and CDR2 are SGHRS and YFSETQ. CDR3 in DNA: TGCGCCAGCAGCCGGTGGTCTTCCTCGGGGGAGACCCAGTACTTC. Translating it yields CASSRWSSSGETQYF.

This clonotype has a handful of counts. This rearrangement joins TRBV5-6 to TRBJ1-5; no reliable D call. The CDR3 runs to 15 residues. From germline, CDR1 is SGHDT and CDR2 YYEEEE. The germline V and J ends were trimmed by 4 bases and 2 bases, with 13 bases remaining between them. The CDR3 coding sequence is TGTGCCAGCAGCCGACGGCGGCTTGGCAATCAGCCCCAGCATTTT. Protein: CASSRRRLGNQPQHF. Together with reference TRBV5-6 and TRBJ1-5, the CDR3 gives the full variable domain: DAGVTQSPTHLIKTRGQQVTLRCSPKSGHDTVSWYQQALGQGPQFIFQYYEEEERQRGNFPDRFSGHQFPNYSSELNVNALLLGDSALYLCASSRRRLGNQPQHFGDGTRLSIL.

This chain joins TRBV29-1 and TRBJ2-3; D may be TRBD2 (6 bases). The CDR3 spans 15 residues. Germline V gene data show CDR1 as SQVTM and CDR2 as ANQGSEA. V lost 6 bases to trimming and J lost 2 bases, with 18 bases between them. CDR3 sequence (DNA): TGCAGCGTAGGGAGTATGGCGGGGCACACAGATACGCAGTATTTT. Protein sequence: CSVGSMAGHTDTQYF.